This T cell receptor beta chain appears in the sequencing data of a study of T cell changes during pregnancy in multiple sclerosis. V shed 5 bases and J 8 bases; nucleotides not matched to a gene: 9. CDR3 size: 15 residues. Per germline, CDR1 MNHEY and CDR2 SVGAGI. The table came from immunoSEQ multiplex PCR; TCRdb's copy has only in-frame clones and leaves some out. Here the sample spans about 85,000 clones, roughly 92% being singletons. This sample comprised peripheral blood, obtained in the first trimester of pregnancy. This receptor was obtained from a female donor with multiple sclerosis, enrolled in a pregnancy study. V usage is TRBV6-5 and J usage is TRBJ1-2; 12 nucleotides line up with TRBD1. CDR3 loop: CASSQGTGGRGGYTF. The CDR3 DNA sequence: TGTGCCAGCAGTCAAGGGACAGGGGGCCGTGGAGGCTACACCTTC.